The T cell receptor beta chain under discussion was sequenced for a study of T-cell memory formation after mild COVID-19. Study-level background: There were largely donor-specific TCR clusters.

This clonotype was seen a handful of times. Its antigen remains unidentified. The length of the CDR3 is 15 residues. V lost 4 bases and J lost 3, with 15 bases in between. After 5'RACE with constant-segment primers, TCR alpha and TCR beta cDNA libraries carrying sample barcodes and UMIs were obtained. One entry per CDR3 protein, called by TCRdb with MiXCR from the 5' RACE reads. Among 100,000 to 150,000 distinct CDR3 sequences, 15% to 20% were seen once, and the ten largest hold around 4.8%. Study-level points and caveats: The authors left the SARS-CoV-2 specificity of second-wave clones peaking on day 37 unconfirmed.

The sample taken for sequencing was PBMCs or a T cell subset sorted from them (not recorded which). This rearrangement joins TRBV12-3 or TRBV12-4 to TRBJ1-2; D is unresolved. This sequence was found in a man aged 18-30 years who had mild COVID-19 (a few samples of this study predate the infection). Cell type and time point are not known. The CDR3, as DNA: TGTGCCAGCAGTTCGTATCGGACGGTTCACTATGGCTACACCTTC. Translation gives CASSSYRTVHYGYTF.